This is a list of T cell receptor beta chains from one sample in a study of immune heterogeneity within non-small cell lung tumors. TCRdb processed the multiplex PCR reads anew with MiXCR; each CDR3 protein has one entry. The sample contains nearly 15,000 distinct CDR3 sequences, around 30% of which appear only once. Sample: lung tumor tissue. The receptor set was obtained from a woman between 45 and 60 years old with non-small cell lung cancer. Both conserved end residues are part of each CDR3. Each record gives: V gene, J gene, CDR3 protein.

>TRBV19|TRBJ1-5
CASGQSRHQPQHF
>TRBV24-1|TRBJ2-3
CATSDSDTHGSDTQYF
>TRBV6-9|TRBJ2-7
CASTSPAVSYEQYF
>TRBV6-1|TRBJ2-7
CASKWELADRTGEQYF
>TRBV19|TRBJ2-7
CASMEAGVPYEQYF
>TRBV2|TRBJ2-7
CASTEDRDFHEQYF
>TRBV28|TRBJ2-3
CASRLYRTGPEYTQYF
>TRBV13|TRBJ1-2
CASSSTGGSNYGYTF
>TRBV28|TRBJ1-5
CASSRTGRNNQPQHF
>TRBV13|TRBJ1-3
CASSLVAGGNTIYF
>TRBV2|TRBJ2-5
CASSEGIQETQYF
>TRBV7-3|TRBJ2-1
CASSFAGGQNEQFF
>TRBV19|TRBJ1-1
CASTLTGNTEAFF
>TRBV19|TRBJ2-1
CASSPEYNEQFF
>TRBV5-1|TRBJ2-1
CASSLAKLAGGPTSSYNEQFF
>TRBV12-3/TRBV12-4|TRBJ1-2
CASSFGRGYGYTF
>TRBV7-2|TRBJ2-7
CASSLGDGPYEQYF
>TRBV7-9|TRBJ2-1
CASFGQGFHNEQFF
>TRBV15|TRBJ1-1
CATSRVVGTGGTEAFF
>TRBV6-4|TRBJ1-2
CASGDLSYGGYTF
>TRBV6-1|TRBJ1-5
CASSEWRTAIDPQHF
>TRBV20-1|TRBJ2-7
CSVPGSYEQYF
>TRBV3-1|TRBJ2-1
CASSLPGLAVHGEQFF